This T cell receptor beta chain was documented in a study of blood T cell repertoires in COVID-19. Across the whole study: Samples taken during acute and convalescent COVID-19 were collected in the United States, Italy and Spain. T cells, B-cell-depleted T cells, or PBMCs supplied cDNA or gDNA.

The V gene lost 1 base and the J gene lost 0 bases, with 7 bases spanning the gap. Germline CDR1 and CDR2: WNHNN and SYGVQD (reference sequence). The CDR3 runs to 15 residues. Original analysis: Counts of nucleated cells, estimated from reference gene primer amplification, were obtained. This table comes from immunoSEQ multiplex PCR, and its TCRdb copy is limited to in-frame clones, with some not included. D and trimming come from the DNA, and the V and J calls and clone size come from that table. Of more than 150,000 clones in the sample, 70% to 90% were seen once. Sequencing was performed on peripheral blood. This sequence originates from a man between 65 and 85 years old with active or convalescent COVID-19. The chain recombines TRBV10-1 with TRBJ2-1; maybe TRBD2 (6 bases). The CDR3 DNA reads TGCGCCAGCAGTGAGTTCGGGAGCTCCTACAATGAGCAGTTCTTC. Translated: CASSEFGSSYNEQFF.